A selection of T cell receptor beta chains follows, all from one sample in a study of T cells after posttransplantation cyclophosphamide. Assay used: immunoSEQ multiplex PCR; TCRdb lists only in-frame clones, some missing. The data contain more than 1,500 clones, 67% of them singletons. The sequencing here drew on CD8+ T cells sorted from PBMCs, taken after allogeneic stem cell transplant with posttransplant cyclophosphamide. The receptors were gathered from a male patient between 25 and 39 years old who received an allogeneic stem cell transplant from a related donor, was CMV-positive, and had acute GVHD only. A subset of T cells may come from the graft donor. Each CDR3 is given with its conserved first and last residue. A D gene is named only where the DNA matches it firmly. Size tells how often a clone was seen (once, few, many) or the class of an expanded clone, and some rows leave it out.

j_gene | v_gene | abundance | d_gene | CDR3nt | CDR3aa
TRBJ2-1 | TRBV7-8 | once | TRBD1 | TGTGCCAGCAGCATACGGACAGGGGCGGGTGAGCAGTTCTTC | CASSIRTGAGEQFF
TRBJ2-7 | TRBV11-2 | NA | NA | TGTGCCAGCAGCTTAGACAGGGGATTGGGGAGCGAGCAGTACTTC | CASSLDRGLGSEQYF
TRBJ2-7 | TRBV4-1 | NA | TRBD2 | TGCGCCAGCAGCCAAGCTTTCCCTCGGGGGGATCCCGGTGAGCAGTACTTC | CASSQAFPRGDPGEQYF
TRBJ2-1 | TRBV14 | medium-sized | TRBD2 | TGTGCCAGCAGCTTGACTAGCGGGGGGGCCTACAATGAGCAGTTCTTC | CASSLTSGGAYNEQFF
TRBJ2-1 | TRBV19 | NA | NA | TGTGCCAGTAGGCTCCAGGGGTACAGCTCCTACAATGAGCAGTTCTTC | CASRLQGYSSYNEQFF
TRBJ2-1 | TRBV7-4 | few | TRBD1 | TGTGCCAGCAGCTTACGGGCGGGGACAGGGGGCTCCTACAATGAGCAGTTCTTC | CASSLRAGTGGSYNEQFF
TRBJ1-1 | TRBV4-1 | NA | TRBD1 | TGCGCCAGCAGCCAAGGGACAGGGTTGAACACTGAAGCTTTCTTT | CASSQGTGLNTEAFF
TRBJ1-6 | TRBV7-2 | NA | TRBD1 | TGTGCCAGCAGCTTATCAGGGGGCGGTAATTCACCCCTCCACTTT | CASSLSGGGNSPLHF
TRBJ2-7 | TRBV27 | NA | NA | TGTGCCAGCAGTTTATCGGCGGACAACGAGCAGTACTTC | CASSLSADNEQYF
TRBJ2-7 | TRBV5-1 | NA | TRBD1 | TGCGCCAGCAGCTCCGGGACAGGGATCTACGAGCAGTACTTC | CASSSGTGIYEQYF
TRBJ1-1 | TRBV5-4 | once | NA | TGTGCCAGCAGCTTTCGGCCCGGAGGCCTGGGAATGGGAACTGAAGCTTTCTTT | CASSFRPGGLGMGTEAFF
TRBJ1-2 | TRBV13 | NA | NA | TGTGCCAGCAGCTTATTTATGACGGAGTTAAAAGGCTACACCTTC | CASSLFMTELKGYTF
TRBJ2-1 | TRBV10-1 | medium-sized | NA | TGCGCCACCCAGGCGGGGCAAGACTACAATGAGCAGTTCTTC | CATQAGQDYNEQFF
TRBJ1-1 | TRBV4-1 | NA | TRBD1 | TGCGCCAGCAGCCACCGGACAGGGGGCAACACTGAAGCTTTCTTT | CASSHRTGGNTEAFF
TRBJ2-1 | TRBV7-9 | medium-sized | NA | TGTGCCAGCAGCCCACCGATCTCCTACGGCAATGAGCAGTTCTTC | CASSPPISYGNEQFF
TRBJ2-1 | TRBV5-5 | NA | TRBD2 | TGTGCCAGCATGTTGAGCGGGGGCCCAACTCCCTCCTACAATGAGCAGTTCTTC | CASMLSGGPTPSYNEQFF
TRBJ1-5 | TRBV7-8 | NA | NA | TGTGCCAGCAGCTTAGCGCGGCAGGGAAATCAGCCCCAGCATTTT | CASSLARQGNQPQHF
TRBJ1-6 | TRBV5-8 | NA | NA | TGTGCCAGCAGTGGGGGCGTCGCAGCCTTCAGCTCCTATAATTCACCCCTCCACTTT | CASSGGVAAFSSYNSPLHF
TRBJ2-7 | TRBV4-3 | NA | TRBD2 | TGCGCCAGCAGCCAAGAAAGCGGGGGATCCTACGAGCAGTACTTC | CASSQESGGSYEQYF